The 11 T cell receptor beta chains below all came from one sample that was sequenced in a study of regulatory T cells in long-lasting Graves disease (dated by TCRdb to 2020 to 2023). The time point label of this sample denotes: newly diagnosed GD, antithyroid drugs for less than 3 months. For both TCR sequencing and RNA sequencing, RNA was extracted from PBMCs using TRIzol. Library creation used multiplex PCR. The sample was run on an Illumina HiSeq 4000. TCR beta libraries were built with iRepertoire HTBI primers and Arm-PCR amplification of CDR3 regions. The public reads were reprocessed in TCRdb via fastp at Q25 and MiXCR, keeping in-frame beta chains. Rows are unified per CDR3 protein, each entry keeping the most common DNA and genes. The sample has 350,000 to 450,000 distinct CDR3 sequences on record, approximately 15% of them singletons. Just under 30% of the sample comes from the top ten. Another study also made use of these data, one on T cells in Graves' hyperthyroidism and ophthalmopathy.

Sequences were derived from peripheral blood mononuclear cells (PBMCs), sampled at new diagnosis, from a patient treated with antithyroid drugs. These receptors were obtained from a man aged 40-49 years with Graves disease. Donor details come from another sample of the same person, matched by shared clones.

V is TRBV7-6 and J is TRBJ2-2; no reliable D call. The CDR3 extends over 15 amino acids. Trimming shortened V by 1 base and J by 2 bases, and 8 bases separated the two germline ends. CDR1 is SGHVS, CDR2 FNYEAQ, per germline. The CDR3 coding sequence is TGTGCCAGCAGCTTAGAAGGAGTCAACACCGGGGAGCTGTTTTTT. It translates to CASSLEGVNTGELFF.

J is TRBJ2-3 and V is TRBV20-1, with TRBD2 as a possible D gene (6 bases). Germline V gene sequence: CDR1 DFQATT, CDR2 SNEGSKA (reference sequence). This CDR3 has 13 amino acids. V was cut by 7 bases and J by 7 bases, with 18 bases left in between. CDR3 nucleotides: TGCAGTGTTAGGACTGCGGGGAGGTATACGCAGTATTTT. Translated, it gives CSVRTAGRYTQYF.

This chain connects TRBV20-1 to TRBJ2-7; 12 nucleotides align to TRBD2. V shed 2 bases and J 3 bases; nucleotides not matched to a gene: 2. From germline, CDR1 is DFQATT and CDR2 SNEGSKA (reference sequence). This CDR3 contains 14 residues. This chain's CDR3 is CSARTSGGYYEQYF. The DNA for the CDR3 is TGCAGTGCTAGAACTAGCGGGGGGTACTACGAGCAGTACTTC.

The CDR3: CASTPGRALNNEQFF. Here the CDR3 DNA reads TGTGCCAGCACCCCTGGACGAGCTTTAAACAATGAGCAGTTCTTC. The chain has TRBV7-9 and TRBJ2-1; no clear D. This CDR3 region has 15 residues. The germline V gene has CDR1 SEHNR and CDR2 FQNEAQ (reference sequence). Trimming removed 7 bases at V and 5 bases at J, with 18 bases between.

This clonotype was detected ten times or more. The CDR3 protein is CSADYSSGKLTDTQYF. The CDR3, as DNA: TGCAGCGCTGATTACTCCAGCGGTAAATTGACAGATACGCAGTATTTT. This chain links TRBV29-1 with TRBJ2-3; D may be TRBD2 (5 bases). The CDR3 is 16 residues long. Germline assignment: CDR1 SQVTM and CDR2 ANQGSEA. Trimming took off 7 bases at V and 3 bases at J, with 23 bases between the two ends.

In this sample, this clonotype turned up a few times. The chain employs TRBV6-4 and TRBJ2-4; the D is unclear. CDR1 and CDR2 from the germline V gene are MRHNA and SNTAGT. This CDR3 has 13 residues. With 5 bases removed from V and 1 base from J, the gap between germline ends came to 6 bases. The CDR3 protein is CASSQPAKNIQYF. The CDR3 bases are TGTGCCAGCAGTCAGCCCGCCAAAAACATTCAGTACTTC.

This clonotype turned up a few times. The rearrangement uses TRBV20-1 and TRBJ2-1, with D unresolved. With 0 bases removed from V and 7 bases from J, the gap between germline ends came to 10 bases. This CDR3 comprises 13 residues. Germline CDR1 is DFQATT and CDR2 is SNEGSKA (reference sequence). The CDR3 reads CSARDPRDNEQFF. CDR3 sequence (DNA): TGCAGTGCTAGAGATCCCAGAGATAATGAGCAGTTCTTC.

In regard to this clonotype: This may come from a read error, since a much larger clone is one base off. The chain has TRBV5-5 and TRBJ1-1; weak D call: TRBD1 (6 bases). V was clipped by 5 bases and J by 3 bases, with 14 bases between them. The CDR3 runs 14 residues. Germline V gene lookup returns CDR1 SGHKS and CDR2 YYEKEE (reference sequence). In DNA, the CDR3 is TGTGCCAGCAGTCCACTGTGGGGGCACACTGAAGCTTTCTTT. Translating it yields CASSPLWGHTEAFF.

In its sample, this clonotype was seen a few times. The chain combines TRBV12-3 or TRBV12-4 with TRBJ2-3; 9 bases match TRBD2. The junction had 4 bases not matched to a gene; V was cut back by 0 bases and J by 3 bases. This CDR3 contains 16 residues. DNA for the CDR3: TGTGCCAGCAGTTTAGCTGTTCTAGCGGGAACAGATACGCAGTATTTT. Translated: CASSLAVLAGTDTQYF.

This clonotype has a count of ten or more. V usage is TRBV28 and J usage is TRBJ2-7; D remains ambiguous. Germline V lookup: CDR1 MDHEN, CDR2 SYDVKM. The CDR3 has 12 amino acids. Trimming removed 7 bases at V and 2 bases at J, with 9 bases between. The CDR3 region has the DNA TGTGCCAGCAACCCTGGGCCCTACGAGCAGTACTTC. This sequence encodes CASNPGPYEQYF.

This clonotype turned up a few times. A far larger clone is one base from this, pointing to a likely read error. This chain joins TRBV5-6 and TRBJ2-7; 8 bases align to TRBD2. The germline gives CDR1 SGHDT, CDR2 YYEEEE. This CDR3 contains 17 residues. Unmatched junction bases numbered 20, after V lost 5 bases and J lost 7 bases. CDR3 DNA sequence: TGTGCCAGCAGGGGCGGGGGGCCGATCGACTACTACAATGAGCAGTACTTC. This codes for CASRGGGPIDYYNEQYF. The whole variable domain, filled in from reference TRBV5-6 and TRBJ2-7, reads DAGVTQSPTHLIKTRGQQVTLRCSPKSGHDTVSWYQQALGQGPQFIFQYYEEEERQRGNFPDRFSGHQFPNYSSELNVNALLLGDSALYLCASRGGGPIDYYNEQYFGPGTRLTVT.